One sample yielded the 5 T cell receptor beta chains listed below, sequenced in a study of blood T cell repertoires in COVID-19. Sequencing was performed with immunoSEQ multiplex PCR; in TCRdb, only in-frame clones are kept and a portion is missing. The table includes 390,000 or so clones, 80% to 90% detected once. The sequencing sample was made of peripheral blood. The source is a woman under 40 with COVID-19, enrolled during active disease.

This chain links TRBV21-1 with TRBJ2-7; the table calls TRBD2, which could not be checked here. TRBV21-1 corresponds to a pseudogene. The length of the CDR3 is 14 residues. The CDR3 DNA follows: TGTGCCAGCAGCAAAGGACCCCTAGGAGACGAGCAGTACGTC. Translation gives CASSKGPLGDEQYV.

The chain joins TRBV11-3 to TRBJ2-1, with D possibly matching TRBD2 (6 bases). Looked up from germline, CDR1 is SGHNT and CDR2 is YENEEA. The V end was cut by 0 bases, the J end by 9 bases, with 12 bases between. The CDR3 spans 14 residues. The CDR3 coding sequence is TGTGCCAGCAGCTTAGACGGGAGACGCGGTGAGCAGTTCTTC. Its protein product is CASSLDGRRGEQFF.

The genes are TRBV2 and TRBJ2-3, with 8 bases fitting TRBD1. The germline V gene encodes CDR1 SNHLY and CDR2 FYNNEI. This CDR3 is 12 amino acids long. The ends lost 9 bases at V and 9 bases at J; junction bases unmatched: 8. The CDR3 region has the DNA TGTGCCAGTCGACAGGGGTCGGGGACGCAGTATTTT. It encodes CASRQGSGTQYF. The whole variable domain, filled in from reference TRBV2 and TRBJ2-3, reads EPEVTQTPSHQVTQMGQEVILRCVPISNHLYFYWYRQILGQKVEFLVSFYNNEISEKSEIFDDQFSVERPDGSNFTLKIRSTKLEDSAMYFCASRQGSGTQYFGPGTRLTVL.

The V and J genes are TRBV27 and TRBJ2-2, with 8 bases lining up with TRBD2. This CDR3 spans 18 amino acids. The J segment lost 1 base and the V segment lost 2 bases, leaving 9 bases of the junction unmatched. Germline lookup yields CDR1 MNHEY and CDR2 SMNVEV (reference sequence). CDR3 loop: CASSLRLGGGLNTGELFF. The CDR3 DNA is TGTGCCAGCAGTTTACGCCTCGGCGGGGGGCTGAACACCGGGGAGCTGTTTTTT.

The chain couples TRBV6-5 to TRBJ1-2; TRBD1 agrees at 8 bases. From germline, CDR1 is MNHEY and CDR2 SVGAGI. This CDR3 is built from 15 residues. After removal of 6 bases from V and 4 bases from J, the junction contained 10 bases not matched to a gene. CDR3 sequence (DNA): TGTGCCAGCAGCCTCAGTCGTCAGGGGGCCTATGGCTACACCTTC. Translating gives CASSLSRQGAYGYTF.